This T cell receptor (beta chain) was found in a study of T cell repertoires in cytomegalovirus infection (dated 2019 in TCRdb). General notes on the study: The peptide stimulations were aimed at well-studied HLA-B-restricted epitopes as well as recently identified HLA-C-restricted CMV epitopes, whose presentation resists viral immunomodulation. Donor HLA type was relevant to the analysis, as public TCR beta signatures indicated carriage of CMV infection together with the matching HLA type.

This clonotype appeared a few times. Its target antigen remains unknown. Per-nucleotide qualities are absent, and no much larger clonotype sits a single base away. The data were produced on an Illumina HiSeq 1500. The public reads were run again by TCRdb, first through fastp at Q25 and then through MiXCR, and only productive beta chains were kept. Identical CDR3 protein sequences are pooled into one entry, listed with their most common genes and DNA. Within this sample are 70,000 or so distinct CDR3 sequences, with 25% to 30% of them counted one time only. Together, the top ten hold just under 60% of the sample. What the authors observed across the whole study: The ex vivo response was dominated by HLA-C-restricted CMV-specific TCR beta clonotypes, which also provided the single most frequent clonotype in two of eight donors. In both this cohort and an independent roughly 400-donor cohort, the cumulative frequency of public TCR beta family members distinguished carriers of CMV infection plus the relevant HLA type.

Reading from cysteine to phenylalanine, the CDR3 counts 12 amino acids. Only the CDR3 region is kept as DNA, spanning 36 bases read in frame from base 1. Taken from the germline V gene (reference sequence), the CDR1 and CDR2 loops are SGHKS and YYEKEE. V lost 5 bases and J lost 9 bases; the stretch between them is 15 bases long. The treatment or condition label, read with the paper, signifies: in vitro stimulation with specific CMV peptide epitopes to enrich CMV-specific T cells. This TCR derives from a human donor in good health (CMV status not recorded). Some clones in this sample may be carry-over from other donors' samples. Here the chain combines TRBV5-5 and TRBJ2-7; 6 matching bases give a weak D call of TRBD1. The sequences come from CD8+ T cells from cultured PBMCs, collected from culture after CMV antigen stimulation. Here the CDR3 is given as CASSRDTQGQYF. In nucleotides, the sequence is TGTGCCAGCAGTAGGGACACACAAGGGCAGTACTTC.